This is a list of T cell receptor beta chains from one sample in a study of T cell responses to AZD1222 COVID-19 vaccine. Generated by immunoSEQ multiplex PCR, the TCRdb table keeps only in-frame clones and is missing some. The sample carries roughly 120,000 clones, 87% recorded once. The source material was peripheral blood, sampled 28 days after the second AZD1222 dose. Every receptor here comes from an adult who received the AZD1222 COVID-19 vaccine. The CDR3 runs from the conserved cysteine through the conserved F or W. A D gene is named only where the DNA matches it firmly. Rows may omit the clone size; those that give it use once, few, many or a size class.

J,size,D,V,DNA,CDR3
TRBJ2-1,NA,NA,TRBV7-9,TGTGCCAGCAGTCAAATTGGCAGGAACAATGAGCAGTTCTTC,CASSQIGRNNEQFF
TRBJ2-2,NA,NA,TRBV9,TGTGCCAGTACATCAAGTGGCTCGGGCACCGGGGAGCTGTTTTTT,CASTSSGSGTGELFF
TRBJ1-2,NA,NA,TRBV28,TGTGCCAGCAGGCCCGGGGGGGGCCCCATAGACTATGGCTACACCTTC,CASRPGGGPIDYGYTF
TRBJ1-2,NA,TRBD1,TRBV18,TGTGCCAGCTCACATGACAGGGGATACGGCTACACCTTC,CASSHDRGYGYTF
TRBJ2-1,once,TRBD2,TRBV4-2,TGTGCCAGCAGCCCACCGGGACTAGCGGGGGGGAGCTCCTACAATGAGCAGTTCTTC,CASSPPGLAGGSSYNEQFF
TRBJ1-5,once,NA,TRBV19,TGTGCCAGTAGTTCAGGGGCTGGAAGATATACCCAGCATTTT,CASSSGAGRYTQHF
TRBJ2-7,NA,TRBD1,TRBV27,TGTGCCAGCTCAGGACAGGGCCGCGAGCAGTACTTC,CASSGQGREQYF
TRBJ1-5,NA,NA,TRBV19,TGTGCCAGTAGGCGGGGCATGCAGCCCCAGCATTTT,CASRRGMQPQHF
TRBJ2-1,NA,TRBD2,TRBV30,TGTGCCTGGGCTAGCGGGGGGGGCTACAATGAGCAGTTCTTC,CAWASGGGYNEQFF
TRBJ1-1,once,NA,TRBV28,TGTGCCAGCAGCGGGCCGGGGTGGGACACTGAAGCTTTCTTT,CASSGPGWDTEAFF
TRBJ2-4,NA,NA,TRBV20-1,TGCAGTGCTAGTGTATGGATACTAGCCAAAAACATTCAGTACTTC,CSASVWILAKNIQYF
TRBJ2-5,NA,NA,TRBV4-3,TGCGCCAGCAGCCAAGGGGCAACCTCGCGGGTAGAGACCCAGTACTTC,CASSQGATSRVETQYF
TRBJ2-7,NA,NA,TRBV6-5,TGTGCCAGCAGTCCCGACAGTCGCTCCTACGAGCAGTACTTC,CASSPDSRSYEQYF
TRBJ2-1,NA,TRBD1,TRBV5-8,TGTGCCAGCAGCTTTGACAGGGGACCATACAATGAGCAGTTCTTC,CASSFDRGPYNEQFF
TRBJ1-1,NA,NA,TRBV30,TGTGCCTGGAGCTTGGCTCCCTTCCCGAACACTGAAGCTTTCTTT,CAWSLAPFPNTEAFF
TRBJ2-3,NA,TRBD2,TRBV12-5,TGTGCTAGTGGTAAACAGCGGGGGGCAAGCACAGATACGCAGTATTTT,CASGKQRGASTDTQYF
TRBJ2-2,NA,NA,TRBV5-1,TGCGCCAGCGAGGGGACCCTGGGCACCGGGGAGCTGTTTTTT,CASEGTLGTGELFF
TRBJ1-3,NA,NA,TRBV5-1,TGCGCCAGCAGCTTGAGTCCAGGGCGGGGAAACACCATATATTTT,CASSLSPGRGNTIYF
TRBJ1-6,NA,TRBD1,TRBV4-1,TGCGCCAGCAGCCAAGATCGAAGGGACAGGGAGGTATCACCCCTCCACTTT,CASSQDRRDREVSPLHF
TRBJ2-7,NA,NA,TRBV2,TGTGCCAAGACACCTTCCTACGAGCAGTACTTC,CAKTPSYEQYF
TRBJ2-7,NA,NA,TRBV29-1,TGCAGCGTTGAAACTGATACCTACGAGCAGTACTTC,CSVETDTYEQYF
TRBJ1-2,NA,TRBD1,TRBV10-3,TGTGCCATCAGTGAGCGTTTTGTGCGGGTGACAGGGGATGGCTACACCTTC,CAISERFVRVTGDGYTF
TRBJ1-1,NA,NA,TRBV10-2,TGCGCCAGCAGGCAGGAGGGGGACACTGAAGCTTTCTTT,CASRQEGDTEAFF
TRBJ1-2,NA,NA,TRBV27,TGTGCCAGCAGTTACAAGGGTAACTATGGCTACACCTTC,CASSYKGNYGYTF
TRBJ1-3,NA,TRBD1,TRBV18,TGTGCCAGCTCACGAACGGGGCCGGACAGGGCGGTTGGAAACACCATATATTTT,CASSRTGPDRAVGNTIYF
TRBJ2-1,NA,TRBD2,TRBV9,TGTGCCAGCAGCGTAGAGGGAAGCGGGGGGGCATATGAGCAGTTCTTC,CASSVEGSGGAYEQFF
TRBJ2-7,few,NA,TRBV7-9,TGTGCCAGCAGCGGGCCGGGATCCAGGGCCACCTCCGAGCAGTACTTC,CASSGPGSRATSEQYF
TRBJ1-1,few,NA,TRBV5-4,TGTGCCAGCAGCCGGGACAAAAACACTGAAGCTTTCTTT,CASSRDKNTEAFF
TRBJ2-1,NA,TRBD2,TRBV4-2,TGTGCCAGCAGCCAAGTGTTGGGGGGGATTGAGCAGTTCTTC,CASSQVLGGIEQFF
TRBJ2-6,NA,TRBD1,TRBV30,TGTGCCTGGATGGGGACAGGGGGGTTTGGGGCCAACGTCCTGACTTTC,CAWMGTGGFGANVLTF
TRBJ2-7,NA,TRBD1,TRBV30,TGTGCCTGGAGTGCTTGGGGGCAGGGGGTTTCCTACGAGCAGTACTTC,CAWSAWGQGVSYEQYF
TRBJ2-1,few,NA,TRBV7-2,TGTGCCAGCAGCCAACTATCCGGGACCACTTACAATGAGCAGTTCTTC,CASSQLSGTTYNEQFF
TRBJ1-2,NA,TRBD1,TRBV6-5,TGTGCCAGCAGGAGGGGACAGGAGGATGGCTACACCTTC,CASRRGQEDGYTF
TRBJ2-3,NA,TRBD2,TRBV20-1,TGCAGTGCTAGTCTCCTAGCGGGAGACCTCACAGATACGCAGTATTTT,CSASLLAGDLTDTQYF
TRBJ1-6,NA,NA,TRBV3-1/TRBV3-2,TGTGCCAGCAGCCCTACTCCAGGATTTAATTCACCCCTCCACTTT,CASSPTPGFNSPLHF
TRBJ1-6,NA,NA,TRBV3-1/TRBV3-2,TGTGCCAGCAGCCAAGAGGGTCGCCCCTATAATTCACCCCTCCACTTT,CASSQEGRPYNSPLHF
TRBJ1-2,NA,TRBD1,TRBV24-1,TGTGCCACCAGTGAAAGGGACAGGGGGCACCCTAACTATGGCTACACCTTC,CATSERDRGHPNYGYTF
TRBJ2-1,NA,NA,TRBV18,TGTGCCAGCTCACCACTCATTTCAGGGGGGGCAGGTTACAATGAGCAGTTCTTC,CASSPLISGGAGYNEQFF
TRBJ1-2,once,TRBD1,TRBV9,TGTGCCAGCGCACCCAGGGGGCAGAGCTATGGCTACACCTTC,CASAPRGQSYGYTF
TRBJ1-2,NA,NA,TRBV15,TGTGCCACCAGCAGAGATCACGCGCGTAACTATGGCTACACCTTC,CATSRDHARNYGYTF